These 16 T cell receptor beta chains originate from one sample sequenced in a study of blood T cell repertoires in COVID-19. The repertoire was sequenced with immunoSEQ multiplex PCR; TCRdb's copy has only in-frame clones and lacks some. The profile shows 95,000 to 150,000 clones, approximately 80% of them singletons. The sequenced material came from peripheral blood. Receptor source: a man aged 55 to 70 with acute or convalescent COVID-19.

In this sample, this clone turned up once. The J gene is TRBJ2-1, the V gene TRBV28; D perhaps matches TRBD2 (6 bases). There are 15 residues in the CDR3. In germline, CDR1 is MDHEN, CDR2 SYDVKM. V was cut by 3 bases and J by 9 bases, with 18 bases left in between. This CDR3 reads CASSLAGIGRGEQFF. The DNA for the CDR3 is TGTGCCAGCAGTTTGGCGGGGATTGGTCGAGGTGAGCAGTTCTTC. Using reference TRBV28 and TRBJ2-1 for the parts outside the CDR3, the full variable domain is DVKVTQSSRYLVKRTGEKVFLECVQDMDHENMFWYRQDPGLGLRLIYFSYDVKMKEKGDIPEGYSVSREKKERFSLILESASTNQTSMYLCASSLAGIGRGEQFFGPGTRLTVL.

This CDR3 is CASSVRAGLNQPQHF. The CDR3 bases are TGTGCCAGCAGCGTACGGGCAGGGCTTAATCAGCCCCAGCATTTT. The genes are TRBV9 and TRBJ1-5; the D gene is possibly TRBD1 (5 bases). This CDR3 region has 15 residues. CDR1 and CDR2 (germline): SGDLS, YYNGEE. V was clipped by 1 base and J by 4 bases, with 12 bases between them.

The chain has TRBV7-3 and TRBJ1-1; TRBD1 agrees at 9 bases. The J segment lost 4 bases and the V segment lost 5 bases, leaving 5 bases of the junction unmatched. CDR3 length equals 14 residues. CDR1 and CDR2 from the germline V gene are SGHTA and FQGTGA. The CDR3 spells CASSRDREGTEAFF. DNA of the CDR3: TGTGCCAGCAGCAGGGACAGGGAAGGCACTGAAGCTTTCTTT. The full variable domain, with the rest looked up from reference TRBV7-3 and TRBJ1-1, is GAGVSQTPSNKVTEKGKYVELRCDPISGHTALYWYRQSLGQGPEFLIYFQGTGAADDSGLPNDRFFAVRPEGSVSTLKIQRTERGDSAVYLCASSRDREGTEAFFGQGTRLTVV.

The chain has TRBV6-5 and TRBJ1-1; D is perhaps TRBD1 (5 bases). Trimming shortened V by 10 bases and J by 1 base, and 10 bases separated the two germline ends. The germline V gene has CDR1 MNHEY and CDR2 SVGAGI. This CDR3 spans 12 amino acids. CDR3 amino acids: CATGQGNTEAFF. The CDR3 nucleotides are TGTGCCACTGGGCAGGGGAACACTGAAGCTTTCTTT.

The rearrangement links TRBV28 to TRBJ2-7; TRBD2 might be the D (5 bases). CDR1 MDHEN and CDR2 SYDVKM come from the germline V gene. V was clipped by 6 bases and J by 6 bases, with 15 bases between them. The CDR3 covers 13 residues. The CDR3 reads CASRTRERGEQYF. Written as DNA, the CDR3 is TGTGCCAGCAGAACTAGGGAGCGAGGCGAGCAGTACTTC.

V and J are TRBV2 and TRBJ1-6, with 9 bases matching TRBD1. Germline CDR1 reads SNHLY; CDR2 reads FYNNEI. Trimming removed 6 bases from V and 5 bases from J; junction bases left unmatched: 2. CDR3 size: 14 residues. This CDR3 is CASRTGGDNSPLHF. The CDR3 nucleotides read TGTGCCAGCAGGACAGGGGGAGATAATTCACCCCTCCACTTT.

This chain connects TRBV7-2 to TRBJ2-1, with no clear D. Germline CDR1 is SGHTA and CDR2 is FQGNSA. Deletions cut 1 base from V and 0 bases from J, with 7 bases between. The CDR3 totals 15 residues. The CDR3 bases are TGTGCCAGCAGCTTAGGGCCAAGCTCCTACAATGAGCAGTTCTTC. Translating gives CASSLGPSSYNEQFF.

V gene TRBV30 combines with J gene TRBJ2-5; possibly TRBD2 for D (7 bases). Per the germline V gene, CDR1 is GTSNPN and CDR2 is SVGIG (reference sequence). This CDR3 has 12 amino acids. Trimming shortened V by 8 bases and J by 5 bases, and 15 bases separated the two germline ends. As DNA, the CDR3 is TGTGCCGCCGATAGGGGGGGGGAGACCCAGTACTTC. This codes for CAADRGGETQYF.

This chain joins TRBV5-1 and TRBJ1-1; D gene unclear. Trimming took 0 bases from V and 7 from J, leaving 19 bases between them. There are 16 residues in the CDR3. Germline values: CDR1 SGHRS, CDR2 YFSETQ. Written as DNA, the CDR3 is TGCGCCAGCAGCTTGGACCGCGGAGGGTCTGGCCTTGAAGCTTTCTTT. Residues: CASSLDRGGSGLEAFF.

The chain links TRBV20-1 to TRBJ2-5; no definite D call. The CDR3 length is 13 residues. From germline, CDR1 is DFQATT and CDR2 SNEGSKA (reference sequence). V gave up 3 bases and J gave up 1 base, with 9 bases separating them. Written as DNA, the CDR3 is TGCAGTGCTAGTATAACAGTCCAAGAGACCCAGTACTTC. This codes for CSASITVQETQYF.

This chain joins TRBV5-1 and TRBJ1-1; 8 bases line up with TRBD1. The trim removed 4 bases at V and 8 bases at J, leaving 10 bases unmatched. The CDR3 is 14 amino acids. The germline V gene has CDR1 SGHRS and CDR2 YFSETQ. The CDR3 DNA is TGCGCCAGCAGCGTTCCAGGGGGCGCTCCCGAAGCTTTCTTT. It specifies CASSVPGGAPEAFF. Full variable domain (outside the CDR3, taken from reference TRBV5-1 and TRBJ1-1): KAGVTQTPRYLIKTRGQQVTLSCSPISGHRSVSWYQQTPGQGLQFLFEYFSETQRNKGNFPGRFSGRQFSNSRSEMNVSTLELGDSALYLCASSVPGGAPEAFFGQGTRLTVV.

This clone was seen a handful of times. The genes are TRBV30 and TRBJ2-3; the D is unclear. V was clipped by 4 bases and J by 6 bases, with 14 bases between them. The germline gives CDR1 GTSNPN, CDR2 SVGIG (reference sequence). The CDR3 spans 13 residues. CDR3 in DNA: TGTGCCTGGACTGGAGTATCGAGGGATACGCAGTATTTT. Translation gives CAWTGVSRDTQYF.

The V and J genes are TRBV10-3 and TRBJ1-1; no definite D call. Trimming took 2 bases from V and 3 from J, leaving 7 bases between them. The length of the CDR3 is 13 residues. Per the germline V gene, CDR1 is ENHRY and CDR2 is SYGVKD. In DNA, the CDR3 is TGTGCCATCAGTGAGCGCGGGGACACTGAAGCTTTCTTT. Translated: CAISERGDTEAFF.

This sequence joins TRBV27 and TRBJ1-3; D not certain. V lost 2 bases and J 0 bases, leaving 5 bases between the germline ends. This CDR3 is built from 14 residues. CDR1 is MNHEY, CDR2 SMNVEV, per germline (reference sequence). The CDR3 region has the DNA TGTGCCAGCAGTTTAACGGTCTCTGGAAACACCATATATTTT. It translates to CASSLTVSGNTIYF.

V and J are TRBV5-1 and TRBJ1-1, with 8 bases aligning to TRBD1. Germline CDR1 SGHRS, CDR2 YFSETQ. This CDR3 is 14 amino acids long. The junction had 3 bases not matched to a gene; V was cut back by 1 base and J by 4 bases. The CDR3 nucleotides are TGCGCCAGCAGCTTGCAGGGGGCAGGCACTGAAGCTTTCTTT. This codes for CASSLQGAGTEAFF.

The J gene is TRBJ1-6, the V gene TRBV5-1; TRBD1 might be the D (5 bases). Trimming took 4 bases from V and 10 from J, leaving 12 bases between them. CDR1 and CDR2 (germline): SGHRS, YFSETQ. CDR3 length: 13 amino acids. CDR3 in amino acids: CASSAQGESPLHF. Written as DNA, the CDR3 is TGCGCCAGCAGCGCCCAGGGCGAGTCACCCCTCCACTTT.